This T cell receptor beta chain emerged from a study of blood T cells in healthy people across ages. General study results and limits: Per million T cells, TCR beta diversity dropped roughly linearly as age increased.

For this clonotype: What it binds is unknown.

Trimming removed 8 bases from V and 2 bases from J; junction bases left unmatched: 3. The V gene's germline CDR1 is MNHEY and CDR2 SMNVEV (reference sequence). CDR3 length equals 13 residues. The authors ran a second PCR of about 7 to 11 cycles using a sample-barcoded 5' primer and a J-beta primer mix. TCRdb re-called the 5' RACE reads with MiXCR, one entry per CDR3 protein. Among fewer than 1.5 million distinct CDR3 sequences listed, 42% were seen once. The rearrangement uses TRBV27 and TRBJ2-7; 10 positions match TRBD1. This TCR was recovered from a woman aged 18 to 35 in good health. Sequencing input: blood. CDR3 in amino acids: CASVGQGAYEQYF. Here the CDR3 DNA reads TGTGCCAGCGTAGGACAGGGGGCCTACGAGCAGTACTTC.